A selection of T cell receptor beta chains follows, all from one sample in a study of PD-L1 blockade in urothelial cancer. Sequenced by immunoSEQ multiplex PCR; TCRdb stores in-frame clones only, minus some. Altogether about 74,000 clones are present, roughly 88% being singletons, with the ten largest covering more than 3.5%. Sequencing used PBMCs, obtained around atezolizumab (anti-PD-L1) treatment. All receptors derive from a man in his 70s with urothelial cancer. Both conserved end residues are part of each CDR3. Fields, in order: CDR3 DNA, CDR3 protein, clone size, D gene, V gene, J gene. A D gene is named only where the DNA matches it firmly. Clone sizes are given selectively: once, few, many, or a class where the clone is expanded.

cdr3_nt: TGTGCCAGCAGTACTAGCGGGAGAAACAATGAGCAGTTCTTC
cdr3_aa: CASSTSGRNNEQFF
clone_size: -
d_call: TRBD2
v_call: TRBV6-1
j_call: TRBJ2-1

cdr3_nt: TGTGCCAGCAGCTTAGATCGGGAGGCAGGGCGCGAGCAGTACTTC
cdr3_aa: CASSLDREAGREQYF
clone_size: -
d_call: TRBD2
v_call: TRBV7-2
j_call: TRBJ2-7

cdr3_nt: TGCGCCAGCAGCCCCCAGGGGCGGGGCACAGATACGCAGTATTTT
cdr3_aa: CASSPQGRGTDTQYF
clone_size: -
d_call: -
v_call: TRBV5-1
j_call: TRBJ2-3

cdr3_nt: TGTGCCAGCAGCCAAGTCTCAGGACTACCCAGCACAGATACGCAGTATTTT
cdr3_aa: CASSQVSGLPSTDTQYF
clone_size: -
d_call: -
v_call: TRBV14
j_call: TRBJ2-3

cdr3_nt: TGTGCCAGCAGCTATCTTTACCAGCGGGTACGCAATGAGCAGTTCTTC
cdr3_aa: CASSYLYQRVRNEQFF
clone_size: -
d_call: -
v_call: TRBV11-2
j_call: TRBJ2-1

cdr3_nt: TGTGCCAGCATCGGACAGAGAAACACCATATATTTT
cdr3_aa: CASIGQRNTIYF
clone_size: -
d_call: -
v_call: TRBV6-1
j_call: TRBJ1-3

cdr3_nt: TGTGCCAGCGTGGTAGGCGGAACCCCGCTTGGCACAGATACGCAGTATTTT
cdr3_aa: CASVVGGTPLGTDTQYF
clone_size: -
d_call: -
v_call: TRBV7-3
j_call: TRBJ2-3

cdr3_nt: TGCGCCAGCAGCCCGGGACTAGCGGGAGGTAGCTCCTACAATGAGCAGTTCTTC
cdr3_aa: CASSPGLAGGSSYNEQFF
clone_size: -
d_call: TRBD2
v_call: TRBV5-1
j_call: TRBJ2-1

cdr3_nt: TGTGCCAGCAGCCAAGTAGGCGGCGGGAGAGGTTACAATGAGCAGTTCTTC
cdr3_aa: CASSQVGGGRGYNEQFF
clone_size: -
d_call: TRBD2
v_call: TRBV4-2
j_call: TRBJ2-1

cdr3_nt: TGTGCCAGCAGCTTGGGGACAGGGGCCGAGACGTGGGGAGAAAAACTGTTTTTT
cdr3_aa: CASSLGTGAETWGEKLFF
clone_size: -
d_call: TRBD1
v_call: TRBV5-4
j_call: TRBJ1-4

cdr3_nt: TGCGCCAGCCGGACCGGGACAGGGATCATGAACACTGAAGCTTTCTTT
cdr3_aa: CASRTGTGIMNTEAFF
clone_size: -
d_call: TRBD1
v_call: TRBV5-1
j_call: TRBJ1-1

cdr3_nt: TGCGCCAGCAGCTTGGAAGCGGCCTCGAGCACAGATACGCAGTATTTT
cdr3_aa: CASSLEAASSTDTQYF
clone_size: -
d_call: -
v_call: TRBV5-1
j_call: TRBJ2-3

cdr3_nt: TGCGCCAGCAGTAGAGTAGCGGGAGGTAATGAGCAGTTCTTC
cdr3_aa: CASSRVAGGNEQFF
clone_size: few
d_call: TRBD2
v_call: TRBV10-1
j_call: TRBJ2-1

cdr3_nt: TGTGCCAGTAGTATTCCGGGACACTCCTACGAGCAGTACTTC
cdr3_aa: CASSIPGHSYEQYF
clone_size: -
d_call: -
v_call: TRBV19
j_call: TRBJ2-7

cdr3_nt: TGTGCCAGCAGCTTAGCAGGGGAAGGGGCCAACGTCCTGACTTTC
cdr3_aa: CASSLAGEGANVLTF
clone_size: once
d_call: -
v_call: TRBV11-2
j_call: TRBJ2-6

cdr3_nt: TGTGCCAGCAGCGCCTCTCGGGTAAACTCTGGGGCCAACGTCCTGACTTTC
cdr3_aa: CASSASRVNSGANVLTF
clone_size: -
d_call: -
v_call: TRBV7-3
j_call: TRBJ2-6

cdr3_nt: TGTGCCAGCTCACCACTTCCCCAGGCGGGAGTAATTTACGAGCAGTACTTC
cdr3_aa: CASSPLPQAGVIYEQYF
clone_size: -
d_call: TRBD2
v_call: TRBV18
j_call: TRBJ2-7

cdr3_nt: TGTGCCAGCAGCGACCCAGGGGCAAGCTATGGCTACACCTTC
cdr3_aa: CASSDPGASYGYTF
clone_size: -
d_call: -
v_call: TRBV4-2
j_call: TRBJ1-2

cdr3_nt: TGCGCCAGCAGCGTAACCCAGGGGGCTCCATACAATGAGCAGTTCTTC
cdr3_aa: CASSVTQGAPYNEQFF
clone_size: -
d_call: TRBD1
v_call: TRBV5-1
j_call: TRBJ2-1

cdr3_nt: TGTGCCAGCAGCTTAGCGGGACCTAGCACAGATACGCAGTATTTT
cdr3_aa: CASSLAGPSTDTQYF
clone_size: -
d_call: TRBD2
v_call: TRBV2
j_call: TRBJ2-3

cdr3_nt: TGTGCCAGTAGTACAGGGGTGTCCATTAGCGGGACTGACTACGAGCAGTACTTC
cdr3_aa: CASSTGVSISGTDYEQYF
clone_size: -
d_call: TRBD2
v_call: TRBV19
j_call: TRBJ2-7

cdr3_nt: TGCAGCGTTGAGTGGACTAGCGGGCAGACCCAGTACTTC
cdr3_aa: CSVEWTSGQTQYF
clone_size: -
d_call: TRBD2
v_call: TRBV29-1
j_call: TRBJ2-5

cdr3_nt: TGTGCCAGCAGCTCAGGCCTGGGCCGGGGGACCCAGTACTTC
cdr3_aa: CASSSGLGRGTQYF
clone_size: -
d_call: -
v_call: TRBV7-6
j_call: TRBJ2-5

cdr3_nt: TGTGCCAGCTCTGGACAGACTGGGGCCAACGTCCTGACTTTC
cdr3_aa: CASSGQTGANVLTF
clone_size: -
d_call: -
v_call: TRBV6-1
j_call: TRBJ2-6

cdr3_nt: TGTGCCAGCAGCTTCACCACAGGGGACGACTATGGCTACACCTTC
cdr3_aa: CASSFTTGDDYGYTF
clone_size: few
d_call: TRBD1
v_call: TRBV5-4
j_call: TRBJ1-2

cdr3_nt: TGTGCCAGCAGTTTAGCGGGGCGGCTAGCCAAAAACATTCAGTACTTC
cdr3_aa: CASSLAGRLAKNIQYF
clone_size: -
d_call: -
v_call: TRBV28
j_call: TRBJ2-4

cdr3_nt: TGTGCCAGCAGCACGTCCGGGACTAGCGGGGAGACCCAGTACTTC
cdr3_aa: CASSTSGTSGETQYF
clone_size: -
d_call: TRBD2
v_call: TRBV11-2
j_call: TRBJ2-5

cdr3_nt: TGTGCCAGCAGTGCAGAGGGACTAACTTACAATGAGCAGTTCTTC
cdr3_aa: CASSAEGLTYNEQFF
clone_size: -
d_call: TRBD2
v_call: TRBV6-1
j_call: TRBJ2-1

cdr3_nt: TGTGCCAGCAGCTCGGGACAGGGGCCTAATCAGCCCCAGCATTTT
cdr3_aa: CASSSGQGPNQPQHF
clone_size: -
d_call: TRBD1
v_call: TRBV11-2
j_call: TRBJ1-5

cdr3_nt: TGTGCCAGCAAGGGGTATAGAACTAATGAAAAACTGTTTTTT
cdr3_aa: CASKGYRTNEKLFF
clone_size: -
d_call: -
v_call: TRBV28
j_call: TRBJ1-4

cdr3_nt: TGTGCCAGCTCACTGGGACTAGCGGGAGCTAGCTACGAGCAGTACTTC
cdr3_aa: CASSLGLAGASYEQYF
clone_size: -
d_call: TRBD2
v_call: TRBV18
j_call: TRBJ2-7

cdr3_nt: TGTGCCACCAGCAGATTAGCAGATACGCAGTATTTT
cdr3_aa: CATSRLADTQYF
clone_size: once
d_call: -
v_call: TRBV15
j_call: TRBJ2-3

cdr3_nt: TGCGCCAGCAGCTTGGGTGGTAGCGGGGGCTACAATGAGCAGTTCTTC
cdr3_aa: CASSLGGSGGYNEQFF
clone_size: -
d_call: TRBD2
v_call: TRBV5-1
j_call: TRBJ2-1

cdr3_nt: TGTGCCAGCTTTGGACTAGCGGGAGGGGTGGGGATCACAGATACGCAGTATTTT
cdr3_aa: CASFGLAGGVGITDTQYF
clone_size: -
d_call: TRBD2
v_call: TRBV28
j_call: TRBJ2-3

cdr3_nt: TGTGCCAGCAGTACTCTCTACAATGAGCAGTTCTTC
cdr3_aa: CASSTLYNEQFF
clone_size: -
d_call: -
v_call: TRBV6-5
j_call: TRBJ2-1

cdr3_nt: TGTGCCAGCAGTTTCGCGTCTTCTGGAAACACCATATATTTT
cdr3_aa: CASSFASSGNTIYF
clone_size: -
d_call: -
v_call: TRBV27
j_call: TRBJ1-3